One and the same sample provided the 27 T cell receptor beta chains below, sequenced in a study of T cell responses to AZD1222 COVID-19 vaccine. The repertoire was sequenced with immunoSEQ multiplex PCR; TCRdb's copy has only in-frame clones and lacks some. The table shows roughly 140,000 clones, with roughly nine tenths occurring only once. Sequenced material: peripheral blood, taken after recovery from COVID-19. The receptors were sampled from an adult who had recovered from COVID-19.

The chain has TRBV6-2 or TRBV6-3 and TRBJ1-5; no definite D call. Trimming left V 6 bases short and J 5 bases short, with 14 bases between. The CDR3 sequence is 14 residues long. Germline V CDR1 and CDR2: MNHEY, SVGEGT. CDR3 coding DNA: TGTGCCAGCAGCCGACCGACGGCGTATCAGCCCCAGCATTTT. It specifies CASSRPTAYQPQHF.

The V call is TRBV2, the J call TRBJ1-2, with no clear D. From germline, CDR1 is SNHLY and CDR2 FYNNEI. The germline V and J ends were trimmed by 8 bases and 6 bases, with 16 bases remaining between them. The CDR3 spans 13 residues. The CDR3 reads CASVEKGYDGYTF. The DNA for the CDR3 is TGTGCCAGCGTAGAGAAAGGTTACGATGGCTACACCTTC.

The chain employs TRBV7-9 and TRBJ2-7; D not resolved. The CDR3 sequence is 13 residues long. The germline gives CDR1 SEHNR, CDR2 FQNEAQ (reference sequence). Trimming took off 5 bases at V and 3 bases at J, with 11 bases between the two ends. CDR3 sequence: CASSPQARYEQYF. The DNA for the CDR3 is TGTGCCAGCAGCCCCCAGGCTCGCTACGAGCAGTACTTC.

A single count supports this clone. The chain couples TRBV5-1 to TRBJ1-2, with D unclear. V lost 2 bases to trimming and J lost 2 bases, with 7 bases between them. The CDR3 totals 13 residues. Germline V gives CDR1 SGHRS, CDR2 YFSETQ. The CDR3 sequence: CASSLWGNYGYTF. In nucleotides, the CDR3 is TGCGCCAGCAGCTTATGGGGAAACTATGGCTACACCTTC.

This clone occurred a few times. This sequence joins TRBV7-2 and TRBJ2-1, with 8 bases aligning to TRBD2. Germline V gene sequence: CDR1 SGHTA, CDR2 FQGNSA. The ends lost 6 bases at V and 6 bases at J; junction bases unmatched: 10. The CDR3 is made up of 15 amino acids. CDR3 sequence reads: CASSFTGTRGNEQFF. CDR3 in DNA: TGTGCCAGCAGTTTTACCGGGACTAGGGGCAATGAGCAGTTCTTC.

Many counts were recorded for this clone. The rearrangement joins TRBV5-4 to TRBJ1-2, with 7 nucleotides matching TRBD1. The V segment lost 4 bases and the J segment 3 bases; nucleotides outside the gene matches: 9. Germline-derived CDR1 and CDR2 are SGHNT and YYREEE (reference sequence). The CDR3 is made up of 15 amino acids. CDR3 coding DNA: TGTGCCAGCAGCACCCGGGGCAGGGGGGACTATGGCTACACCTTC. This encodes CASSTRGRGDYGYTF.

CDR3 in amino acids: CASSQEGGSSYEQYF. The CDR3 nucleotides are TGTGCCAGCAGCCAGGAGGGGGGGAGCTCCTACGAGCAGTACTTC. The chain has TRBV4-2 and TRBJ2-7; possibly TRBD2 for D (7 bases). The V gene's germline CDR1 is LGHNA and CDR2 YNFKEQ. The CDR3 is 15 residues long. Between the trimmed V and J ends, which lost 3 bases and 0 bases, there was a span of 12 bases.

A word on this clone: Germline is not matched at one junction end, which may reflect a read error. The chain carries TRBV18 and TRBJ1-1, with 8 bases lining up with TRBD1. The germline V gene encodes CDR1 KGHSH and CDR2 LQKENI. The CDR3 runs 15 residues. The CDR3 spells CASSGRQGLNTEVFF. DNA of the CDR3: TGTGCCAGCTCAGGCAGACAGGGGTTGAACACTGAAGTTTTCTTT.

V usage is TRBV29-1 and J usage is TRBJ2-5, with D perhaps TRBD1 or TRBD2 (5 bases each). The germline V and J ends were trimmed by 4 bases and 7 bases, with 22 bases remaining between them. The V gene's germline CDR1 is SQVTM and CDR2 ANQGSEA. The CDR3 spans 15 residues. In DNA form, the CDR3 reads TGCAGCGTTGCCCCCCCGGGACCCCTCGTTCGGACCCAGTACTTC. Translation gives CSVAPPGPLVRTQYF.

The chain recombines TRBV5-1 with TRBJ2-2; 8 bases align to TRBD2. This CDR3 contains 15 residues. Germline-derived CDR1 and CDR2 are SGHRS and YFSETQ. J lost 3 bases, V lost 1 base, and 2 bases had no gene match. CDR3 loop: CASSLSGGYTGELFF. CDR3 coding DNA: TGCGCCAGCAGCTTGAGCGGGGGATACACCGGGGAGCTGTTTTTT.

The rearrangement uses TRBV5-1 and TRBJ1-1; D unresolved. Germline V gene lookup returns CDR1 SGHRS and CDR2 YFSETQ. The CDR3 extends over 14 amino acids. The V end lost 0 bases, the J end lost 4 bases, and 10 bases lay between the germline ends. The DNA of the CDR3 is TGCGCCAGCAGCTTGGCCGCGACTTCCACTGAAGCTTTCTTT. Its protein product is CASSLAATSTEAFF.

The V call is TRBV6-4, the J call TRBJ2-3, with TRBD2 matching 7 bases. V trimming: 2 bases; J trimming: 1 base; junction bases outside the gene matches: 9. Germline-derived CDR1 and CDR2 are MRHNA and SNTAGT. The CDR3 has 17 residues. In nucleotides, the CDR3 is TGTGCCAGCAGTGACCCGCAGCGGGGCTTAGGCACAGATACGCAGTATTTT. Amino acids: CASSDPQRGLGTDTQYF.

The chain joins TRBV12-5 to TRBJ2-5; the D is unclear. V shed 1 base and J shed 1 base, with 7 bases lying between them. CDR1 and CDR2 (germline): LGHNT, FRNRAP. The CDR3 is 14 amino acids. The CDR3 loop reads CASGLGHVQETQYF. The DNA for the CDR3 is TGTGCTAGTGGTTTGGGACACGTCCAAGAGACCCAGTACTTC.

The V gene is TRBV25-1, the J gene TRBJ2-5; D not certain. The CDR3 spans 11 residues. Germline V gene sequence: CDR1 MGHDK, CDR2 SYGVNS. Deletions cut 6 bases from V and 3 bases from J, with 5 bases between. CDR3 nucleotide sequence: TGTGCCAGCAGCCTAGAAGAGACCCAGTACTTC. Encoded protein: CASSLEETQYF.

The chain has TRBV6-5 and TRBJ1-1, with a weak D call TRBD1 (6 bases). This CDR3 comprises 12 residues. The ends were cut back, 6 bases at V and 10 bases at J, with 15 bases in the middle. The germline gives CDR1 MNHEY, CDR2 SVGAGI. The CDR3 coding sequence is TGTGCCAGCAGCTCAGGGGTAATAGGAGCTTTCTTT. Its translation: CASSSGVIGAFF.

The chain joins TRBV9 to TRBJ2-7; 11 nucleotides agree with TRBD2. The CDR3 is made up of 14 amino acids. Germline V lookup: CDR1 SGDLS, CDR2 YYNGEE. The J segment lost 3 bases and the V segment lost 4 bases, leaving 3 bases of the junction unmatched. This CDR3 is CASSPGLAVYEQYF. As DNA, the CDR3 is TGTGCCAGCAGCCCGGGACTAGCGGTCTACGAGCAGTACTTC.

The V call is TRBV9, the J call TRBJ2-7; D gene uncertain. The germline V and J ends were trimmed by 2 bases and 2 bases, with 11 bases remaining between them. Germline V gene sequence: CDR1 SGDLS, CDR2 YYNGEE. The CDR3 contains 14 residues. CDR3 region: CASSVQAVPYEQYF. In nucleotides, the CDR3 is TGTGCCAGCAGCGTTCAGGCCGTCCCCTACGAGCAGTACTTC.

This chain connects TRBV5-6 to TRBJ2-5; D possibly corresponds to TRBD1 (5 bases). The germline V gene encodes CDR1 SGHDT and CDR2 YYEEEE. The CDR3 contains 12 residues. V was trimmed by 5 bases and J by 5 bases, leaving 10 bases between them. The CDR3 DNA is TGTGCCAGCAGGTCAGGGTGGGAGACCCAGTACTTC. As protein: CASRSGWETQYF. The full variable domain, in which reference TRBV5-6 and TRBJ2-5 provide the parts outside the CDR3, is DAGVTQSPTHLIKTRGQQVTLRCSPKSGHDTVSWYQQALGQGPQFIFQYYEEEERQRGNFPDRFSGHQFPNYSSELNVNALLLGDSALYLCASRSGWETQYFGPGTRLLVL.

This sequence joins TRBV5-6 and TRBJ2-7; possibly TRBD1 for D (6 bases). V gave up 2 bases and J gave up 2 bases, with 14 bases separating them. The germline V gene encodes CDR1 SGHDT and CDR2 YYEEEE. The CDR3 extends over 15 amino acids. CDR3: CASSFQGISPYEQYF. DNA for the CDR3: TGTGCCAGCAGCTTTCAGGGGATTTCACCCTACGAGCAGTACTTC.

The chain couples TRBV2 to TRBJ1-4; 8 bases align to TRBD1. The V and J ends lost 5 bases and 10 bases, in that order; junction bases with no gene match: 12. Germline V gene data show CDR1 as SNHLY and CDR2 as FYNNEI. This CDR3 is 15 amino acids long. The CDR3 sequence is CASSSLAQGAGKLFF. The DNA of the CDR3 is TGTGCCAGCAGTTCTCTAGCGCAGGGGGCAGGAAAACTGTTTTTT.

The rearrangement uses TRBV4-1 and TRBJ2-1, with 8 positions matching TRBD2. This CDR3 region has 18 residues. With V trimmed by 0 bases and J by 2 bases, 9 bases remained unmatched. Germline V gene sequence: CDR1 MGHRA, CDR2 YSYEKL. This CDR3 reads CASSQDPLAGTTYNEQFF. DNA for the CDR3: TGCGCCAGCAGCCAAGATCCCCTAGCGGGTACCACCTACAATGAGCAGTTCTTC.

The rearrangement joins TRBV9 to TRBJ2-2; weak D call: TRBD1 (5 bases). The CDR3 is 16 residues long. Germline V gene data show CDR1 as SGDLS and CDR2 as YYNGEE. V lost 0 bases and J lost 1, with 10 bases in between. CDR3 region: CASSVGSGMNTGELFF. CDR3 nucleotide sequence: TGTGCCAGCAGCGTAGGATCAGGGATGAACACCGGGGAGCTGTTTTTT.

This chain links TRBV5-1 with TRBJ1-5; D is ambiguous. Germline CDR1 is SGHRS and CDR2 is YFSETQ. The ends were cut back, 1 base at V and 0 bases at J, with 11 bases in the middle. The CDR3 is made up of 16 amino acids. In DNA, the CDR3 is TGCGCCAGCAGCTTGCGGCAACCCTTTAGCAATCAGCCCCAGCATTTT. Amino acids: CASSLRQPFSNQPQHF.

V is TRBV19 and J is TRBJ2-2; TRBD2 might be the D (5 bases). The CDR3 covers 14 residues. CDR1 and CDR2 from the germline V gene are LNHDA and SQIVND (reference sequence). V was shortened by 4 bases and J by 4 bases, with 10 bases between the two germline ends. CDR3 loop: CASSTLRGTGELFF. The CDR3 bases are TGTGCCAGTAGTACTCTCCGGGGCACCGGGGAGCTGTTTTTT.

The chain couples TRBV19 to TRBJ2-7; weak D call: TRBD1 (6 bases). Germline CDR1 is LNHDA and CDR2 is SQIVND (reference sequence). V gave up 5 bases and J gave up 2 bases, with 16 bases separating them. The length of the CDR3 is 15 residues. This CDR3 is CASSVQGFSTYEQYF. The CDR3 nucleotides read TGTGCCAGTAGTGTACAGGGTTTTTCGACCTACGAGCAGTACTTC.

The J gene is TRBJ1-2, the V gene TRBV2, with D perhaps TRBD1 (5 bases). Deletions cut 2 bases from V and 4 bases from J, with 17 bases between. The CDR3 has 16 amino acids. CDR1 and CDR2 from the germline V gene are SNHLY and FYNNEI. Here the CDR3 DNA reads TGTGCCAGCAGTGAACAACTGCTGGGGGGGACCTATGGCTACACCTTC. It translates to CASSEQLLGGTYGYTF.

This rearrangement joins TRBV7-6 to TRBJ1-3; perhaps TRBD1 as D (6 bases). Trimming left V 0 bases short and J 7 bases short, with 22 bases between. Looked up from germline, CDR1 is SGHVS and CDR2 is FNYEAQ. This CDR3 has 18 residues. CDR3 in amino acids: CASSLALTGTSTPNTIYF. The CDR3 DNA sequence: TGTGCCAGCAGCTTAGCCCTGACCGGGACATCTACTCCTAACACCATATATTTT.